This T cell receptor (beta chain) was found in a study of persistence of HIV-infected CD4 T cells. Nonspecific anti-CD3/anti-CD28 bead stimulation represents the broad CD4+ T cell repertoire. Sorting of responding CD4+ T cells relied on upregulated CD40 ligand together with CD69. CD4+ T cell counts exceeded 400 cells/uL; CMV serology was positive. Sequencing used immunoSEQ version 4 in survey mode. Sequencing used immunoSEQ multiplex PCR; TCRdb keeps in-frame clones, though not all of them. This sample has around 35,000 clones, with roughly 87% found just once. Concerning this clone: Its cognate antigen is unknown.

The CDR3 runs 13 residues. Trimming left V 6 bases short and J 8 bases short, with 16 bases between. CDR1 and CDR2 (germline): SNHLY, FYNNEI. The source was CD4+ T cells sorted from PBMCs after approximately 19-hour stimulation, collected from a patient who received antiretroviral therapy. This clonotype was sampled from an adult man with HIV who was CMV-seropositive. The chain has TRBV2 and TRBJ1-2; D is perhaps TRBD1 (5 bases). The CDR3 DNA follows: TGTGCCAGCAGGGCTGAGTTGGGACGCGGCTACACCTTC. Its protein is CASRAELGRGYTF.